The 29 T cell receptor beta chains presented below share a single source sample, sequenced in a study of blood T cell repertoires in COVID-19. Assay: immunoSEQ multiplex PCR; the TCRdb copy retains only in-frame clones and omits some. This table has some 290,000 clones, 80% to 85% appearing once. Sequenced input: peripheral blood. The origin of the receptors is an older woman with active or convalescent COVID-19.

This clone showed up just once. The chain employs TRBV5-4 and TRBJ2-6; no firm D call. Germline V gives CDR1 SGHNT, CDR2 YYREEE (reference sequence). Between the trimmed V and J ends, which lost 3 bases and 0 bases, there was a span of 7 bases. The CDR3 contains 15 residues. Written as DNA, the CDR3 is TGTGCCAGCAGCTCCGGTGGCTCTGGGGCCAACGTCCTGACTTTC. Amino acid sequence: CASSSGGSGANVLTF. The entire variable domain, with the rest obtained from reference TRBV5-4 and TRBJ2-6, is as follows: ETGVTQSPTHLIKTRGQQVTLRCSSQSGHNTVSWYQQALGQGPQFIFQYYREEENGRGNFPPRFSGLQFPNYSSELNVNALELDDSALYLCASSSGGSGANVLTFGAGSRLTVL.

The genes are TRBV7-9 and TRBJ1-3, with a weak D call TRBD1 (6 bases). CDR1 and CDR2 from the germline V gene are SEHNR and FQNEAQ (reference sequence). The V gene lost 4 bases and the J gene lost 8 bases, with 18 bases spanning the gap. The CDR3 runs 15 residues. CDR3 DNA: TGTGCCAGCAGCTCTCCAGGGACCTCAGGGGACACCATATATTTT. This gives the protein CASSSPGTSGDTIYF.

The count of this clone is one. V usage is TRBV27 and J usage is TRBJ1-5; 9 nucleotides agree with TRBD1. With V trimmed by 5 bases and J by 7 bases, 15 bases remained unmatched. Per germline, CDR1 MNHEY and CDR2 SMNVEV (reference sequence). The CDR3 covers 17 residues. The CDR3 loop is CASSPGQGFRETQPQHF. CDR3 coding DNA: TGTGCCAGCAGTCCCGGACAGGGGTTTCGAGAAACGCAGCCCCAGCATTTT.

The rearrangement uses TRBV5-6 and TRBJ1-1, with TRBD1 matching 8 bases. The CDR3 is 13 residues long. In germline, CDR1 is SGHDT, CDR2 YYEEEE. The trim removed 4 bases at V and 3 bases at J, leaving 2 bases unmatched. CDR3 bases: TGTGCCAGCAGCCTGGACAGGGACACTGAAGCTTTCTTT. It specifies CASSLDRDTEAFF.

The chain uses TRBV11-2 and TRBJ1-2; 9 bases line up with TRBD1. V lost 5 bases, J lost 8 bases, and 12 bases stayed unmatched. CDR3 length: 15 residues. The germline V gene has CDR1 SGHAT and CDR2 FQNNGV. The CDR3 region is CASSPMRDRVWGYTF. The DNA for the CDR3 is TGTGCCAGCAGCCCGATGCGGGACAGGGTATGGGGCTACACCTTC. Based on the CDR3 plus reference TRBV11-2 and TRBJ1-2, the full variable domain is EAGVAQSPRYKIIEKRQSVAFWCNPISGHATLYWYQQILGQGPKLLIQFQNNGVVDDSQLPKDRFSAERLKGVDSTLKIQPAKLEDSAVYLCASSPMRDRVWGYTFGSGTRLTVV.

This clone showed up just once. CDR3 in DNA: TGCGCCAGCAGCCAAGATTCCACAGGGTCTGGGGCCAACGTCCTGACTTTC. This translates into CASSQDSTGSGANVLTF. The chain is built from TRBV4-3 and TRBJ2-6; D might be TRBD1 (6 bases). There are 17 residues in the CDR3. V shed 0 bases and J shed 1 base, with 10 bases lying between them. Germline CDR1 and CDR2: LGHNA and YSLEER.

The CDR3 DNA follows: TGTGCCAGCAGCTTGTTGTGGGGAGGAGCAGGCGATACGCAGTATTTT. It specifies CASSLLWGGAGDTQYF. The chain has TRBV5-4 and TRBJ2-3, with D perhaps matching TRBD2 (6 bases). The CDR3 has 16 amino acids. Deletions cut 1 base from V and 6 bases from J, with 18 bases between. The germline gives CDR1 SGHNT, CDR2 YYREEE (reference sequence).

The rearrangement uses TRBV7-2 and TRBJ2-5; TRBD2 agrees at 9 bases. The CDR3 sequence is 15 residues long. Germline CDR1 and CDR2: SGHTA and FQGNSA. V shed 3 bases, J shed 2 bases, and the junction held 4 bases outside the gene matches. DNA of the CDR3: TGTGCCAGCAGCTTCCAGCGGGGGGTTCAAGAGACCCAGTACTTC. Protein product: CASSFQRGVQETQYF.

The J gene is TRBJ1-4, the V gene TRBV7-9, with TRBD1 matching 8 bases. The CDR3 covers 14 residues. V gave up 6 bases and J gave up 6 bases; unmatched junction bases: 6. Germline V gives CDR1 SEHNR, CDR2 FQNEAQ (reference sequence). In DNA form, the CDR3 reads TGTGCCAGCAGATCGGACAGGGTCTATGAAAAACTGTTTTTT. Its protein product is CASRSDRVYEKLFF.

This clone appeared many times. The V gene is TRBV4-1, the J gene TRBJ2-3, with 10 positions matching TRBD1. V lost 4 bases, J lost 5 bases, and 6 bases stayed unmatched. From germline, CDR1 is MGHRA and CDR2 YSYEKL. The CDR3 loop spans 15 amino acids. The chain's CDR3 is CASSLDRGRVDTQYF. The CDR3 nucleotides read TGCGCCAGCAGCCTGGACAGGGGGAGGGTAGATACGCAGTATTTT.

The chain employs TRBV10-1 and TRBJ2-7; a weak D match, TRBD2 (5 bases). The V end was cut by 4 bases, the J end by 2 bases, with 12 bases between. The germline gives CDR1 WNHNN, CDR2 SYGVQD (reference sequence). The CDR3 contains 14 residues. The CDR3 nucleotides read TGCGCCAGCAGTGCCCCGGGGATGGCCTACGAGCAGTACTTC. This encodes CASSAPGMAYEQYF.

This clone was observed a few times. J is TRBJ2-7 and V is TRBV7-8; D is uncertain. Germline loops: CDR1 SGHVS, CDR2 FQNEAQ. CDR3 length: 14 amino acids. V was cut by 1 base and J by 7 bases, with 14 bases left in between. The CDR3 here is CASSLDLLDREQYF. CDR3 bases: TGTGCCAGCAGCTTAGATCTTCTAGACCGAGAGCAGTACTTC.

The V call is TRBV19, the J call TRBJ1-1; possible D gene TRBD1, 6 bases. Looked up from germline, CDR1 is LNHDA and CDR2 is SQIVND (reference sequence). V gave up 8 bases and J gave up 0 bases, with 19 bases separating them. The CDR3 is made up of 16 amino acids. In nucleotides, the CDR3 is TGTGCCAGTGGGGCCCCCAGGGGCCAGATGAACACTGAAGCTTTCTTT. Translating it yields CASGAPRGQMNTEAFF.

The CDR3, as DNA: TGTGCCTGCCAGCGGGGGGTCCAAGAGACCCAGTACTTC. Its protein product is CACQRGVQETQYF. This chain joins TRBV12-3 or TRBV12-4 and TRBJ2-5, with 9 bases that match TRBD2. The CDR3 consists of 13 residues. Unmatched junction bases numbered 5, after V lost 11 bases and J lost 1 base.

V usage is TRBV7-3 and J usage is TRBJ2-3, with D unresolved. Trimming left V 2 bases short and J 1 base short, with 7 bases between. Germline lookup yields CDR1 SGHTA and CDR2 FQGTGA. This CDR3 comprises 14 residues. The CDR3 region has the DNA TGTGCCAGCAGCTTAGAAGTAGGCACAGATACGCAGTATTTT. Protein: CASSLEVGTDTQYF.

The table lists this clone with a few counts. The rearrangement joins TRBV2 to TRBJ1-1, with a weak D call TRBD1 (5 bases). Germline V gene data show CDR1 as SNHLY and CDR2 as FYNNEI. The CDR3 has 13 amino acids. V gave up 7 bases and J gave up 5 bases, with 14 bases separating them. The CDR3 nucleotides read TGTGCCAGCACCATCAGGGAGGGAACTGAAGCTTTCTTT. Amino acids: CASTIREGTEAFF.

This chain links TRBV18 with TRBJ1-4; D perhaps matches TRBD1 (5 bases). The germline gives CDR1 KGHSH, CDR2 LQKENI. Trimming left V 3 bases short and J 6 bases short, with 17 bases between. The CDR3 length is 16 residues. The CDR3 region has the DNA TGTGCCAGCTCACCGCCCCTAGCGGGGGGGGATGAAAAACTGTTTTTT. The encoded protein is CASSPPLAGGDEKLFF. Full variable domain (missing parts from reference TRBV18 and TRBJ1-4): NAGVMQNPRHLVRRRGQEARLRCSPMKGHSHVYWYRQLPEEGLKFMVYLQKENIIDESGMPKERFSAEFPKEGPSILRIQQVVRGDSAAYFCASSPPLAGGDEKLFFGSGTQLSVL.

The chain links TRBV19 to TRBJ2-4; the D gene is possibly TRBD1 (5 bases). The CDR3 is 15 residues long. Germline lookup yields CDR1 LNHDA and CDR2 SQIVND (reference sequence). Between the trimmed V and J ends, which lost 5 bases and 0 bases, there was a span of 11 bases. In DNA, the CDR3 is TGTGCCAGTAGTGCAGACAGATTAGCCAAAAACATTCAGTACTTC. It encodes CASSADRLAKNIQYF.

This clone was seen a single time. The genes are TRBV7-5 and TRBJ1-4; no DNA check was done on the table's D call, TRBD1. TRBV7-5 is described as a pseudogene. The CDR3 totals 16 residues. Written as DNA, the CDR3 is TGTGCCAGACTCAATCGGGGGACAGCTCTTAATGAAAAACTGTTTTTT. It specifies CARLNRGTALNEKLFF.

This clone was detected once. The chain is built from TRBV12-5 and TRBJ2-7; D perhaps matches TRBD2 (5 bases). V lost 5 bases, J lost 3 bases, and 5 bases lay in between. Germline CDR1 LGHNT, CDR2 FRNRAP. The CDR3 runs 11 residues. Written as DNA, the CDR3 is TGTGCTAGTGGTCGGGGCTACGAGCAGTACTTC. This translates into CASGRGYEQYF.

Comments on this clone: This sample includes further DNA sequences coding for the same CDR3. The J gene is TRBJ1-2, the V gene TRBV3-1 (or the pseudogene TRBV3-2); 8 bases align to TRBD1. This CDR3 spans 14 amino acids. Germline V gives CDR1 LGHDT, CDR2 YNNKEL (reference sequence). The V and J ends lost 4 bases and 4 bases, in that order; junction bases with no gene match: 5. CDR3 residues: CASSPRTGSYGYTF. DNA of the CDR3: TGTGCCAGCAGCCCCCGGACAGGGTCCTATGGCTACACCTTC.

The V and J genes are TRBV30 and TRBJ2-7; 7 bases are shared with TRBD2. Germline V gene sequence: CDR1 GTSNPN, CDR2 SVGIG (reference sequence). The CDR3 totals 14 residues. The J segment lost 2 bases and the V segment lost 0 bases, leaving 4 bases of the junction unmatched. CDR3 sequence reads: CAWSVGRGPYEQYF. The CDR3 DNA follows: TGTGCCTGGAGTGTAGGGAGGGGTCCCTACGAGCAGTACTTC.

The gene calls are TRBV4-3 and TRBJ2-5; D is uncertain. Germline-derived CDR1 and CDR2 are LGHNA and YSLEER. With 3 bases removed from V and 2 bases from J, the gap between germline ends came to 13 bases. This CDR3 is built from 15 residues. In DNA form, the CDR3 reads TGCGCCAGCAGCCAGAACCCTACAGAACAAGAGACCCAGTACTTC. Translating it yields CASSQNPTEQETQYF.

The chain couples TRBV11-3 to TRBJ2-7; perhaps TRBD2 as D (5 bases). With 1 base removed from V and 1 base from J, the gap between germline ends came to 11 bases. CDR1 is SGHNT, CDR2 YENEEA, per germline. CDR3 length equals 15 residues. CDR3 region: CASSLGTGISYEQYF. The CDR3 nucleotides are TGTGCCAGCAGCTTAGGGACCGGGATTTCCTACGAGCAGTACTTC. Full variable domain (missing parts from reference TRBV11-3 and TRBJ2-7): EAGVVQSPRYKIIEKKQPVAFWCNPISGHNTLYWYLQNLGQGPELLIRYENEEAVDDSQLPKDRFSAERLKGVDSTLKIQPAELGDSAVYLCASSLGTGISYEQYFGPGTRLTVT.

The rearrangement uses TRBV4-3 and TRBJ1-1, with TRBD1 as a possible D gene (6 bases). The germline V and J ends were trimmed by 0 bases and 0 bases, with 14 bases remaining between them. CDR1 and CDR2 (germline): LGHNA, YSLEER. There are 17 residues in the CDR3. CDR3 residues: CASSQDRGGLMNTEAFF. CDR3 bases: TGCGCCAGCAGCCAAGATCGCGGGGGCCTCATGAACACTGAAGCTTTCTTT.

The chain joins TRBV4-2 to TRBJ2-7; no definite D call. With 1 base removed from V and 2 bases from J, the gap between germline ends came to 6 bases. This CDR3 is built from 13 residues. Germline CDR1 and CDR2: LGHNA and YNFKEQ. The DNA of the CDR3 is TGTGCCAGCAGCCAAGCAGGTCCCTACGAGCAGTACTTC. Translation gives CASSQAGPYEQYF.

This chain joins TRBV5-1 and TRBJ2-7; 8 positions agree with TRBD1. V lost 0 bases, J lost 4 bases, and 3 bases stayed unmatched. The germline V gene encodes CDR1 SGHRS and CDR2 YFSETQ. The CDR3 totals 14 residues. CDR3 in DNA: TGCGCCAGCAGCTTGGGACAGGGGATGTACGAGCAGTACTTC. This sequence encodes CASSLGQGMYEQYF.

The chain carries TRBV18 and TRBJ1-1; TRBD1 is a possible D gene (5 bases). Germline V lookup: CDR1 KGHSH, CDR2 LQKENI. This CDR3 contains 14 residues. V was trimmed by 3 bases and J by 3 bases, leaving 11 bases between them. The CDR3 nucleotides read TGTGCCAGCTCACCGTTGAAAGGGGACACTGAAGCTTTCTTT. Translated, it gives CASSPLKGDTEAFF. The whole variable domain, filled in from reference TRBV18 and TRBJ1-1, reads NAGVMQNPRHLVRRRGQEARLRCSPMKGHSHVYWYRQLPEEGLKFMVYLQKENIIDESGMPKERFSAEFPKEGPSILRIQQVVRGDSAAYFCASSPLKGDTEAFFGQGTRLTVV.

The rearrangement links TRBV7-2 to TRBJ2-7, with TRBD1 matching 7 bases. The CDR3 is 14 amino acids. The germline CDR1 and CDR2 sequences are SGHTA and FQGNSA. V lost 5 bases, J lost 0 bases, and 4 bases stayed unmatched. CDR3 nucleotides: TGTGCCAGCAGCCTGGACAGGAGCTCCTACGAGCAGTACTTC. Its protein product is CASSLDRSSYEQYF.